This T cell receptor (beta chain) was sequenced in a study of early T cells in non-severe SARS-CoV-2 infection. Molecules of cDNA were individually given unique molecular identifiers that were attached to them. TCRdb re-called the 5' RACE reads with MiXCR, one entry per CDR3 protein. In the table there are more than 80,000 distinct CDR3 sequences, around 17% of which are singletons. Germline lookup yields CDR1 SGHRS and CDR2 YFSETQ. CDR3 length: 14 amino acids. V was pared by 4 bases and J by 5 bases, with 10 bases between. Sequenced material: whole blood. V gene TRBV5-1 combines with J gene TRBJ1-6, with D unclear. The TCR was taken from an adult who was a healthcare worker with PCR-confirmed SARS-CoV-2 infection or an uninfected control (not recorded which). CDR3 nucleotides: TGCGCCAGCAGCCAGCCGGGGAATAATTCACCCCTCCACTTT. Its translation is CASSQPGNNSPLHF.